This TCR beta chain was recovered during a study of blood T cell repertoires in COVID-19. In the study overall: T cells, B-cell-depleted T cells, or PBMCs supplied cDNA or gDNA.

Germline V gives CDR1 MNHEY, CDR2 SVGEGT. Trimming cost V 5 bases and J 4 bases; bases outside gene matches: 9. The CDR3 runs 17 residues. Original processing methods: Estimated nucleated cell counts came from reference gene primer amplification. Method: immunoSEQ multiplex PCR; TCRdb's copy keeps in-frame clones and lacks some. V and J calls and clone size follow that table, whereas D and trimming were derived from the DNA. The data hold 140,000 to 150,000 clones, with 75% to 90% observed a single time. The sample was peripheral blood. The rearrangement links TRBV6-2 or TRBV6-3 to TRBJ2-2, with 11 bases aligning to TRBD1. The TCR was taken from a man between 18 and 29 years old with COVID-19, enrolled during active disease. The CDR3 coding sequence is TGTGCCAGCAGTATCGGACAGGGGGCAGCGGGCACCGGGGAGCTGTTTTTT. Protein product: CASSIGQGAAGTGELFF.